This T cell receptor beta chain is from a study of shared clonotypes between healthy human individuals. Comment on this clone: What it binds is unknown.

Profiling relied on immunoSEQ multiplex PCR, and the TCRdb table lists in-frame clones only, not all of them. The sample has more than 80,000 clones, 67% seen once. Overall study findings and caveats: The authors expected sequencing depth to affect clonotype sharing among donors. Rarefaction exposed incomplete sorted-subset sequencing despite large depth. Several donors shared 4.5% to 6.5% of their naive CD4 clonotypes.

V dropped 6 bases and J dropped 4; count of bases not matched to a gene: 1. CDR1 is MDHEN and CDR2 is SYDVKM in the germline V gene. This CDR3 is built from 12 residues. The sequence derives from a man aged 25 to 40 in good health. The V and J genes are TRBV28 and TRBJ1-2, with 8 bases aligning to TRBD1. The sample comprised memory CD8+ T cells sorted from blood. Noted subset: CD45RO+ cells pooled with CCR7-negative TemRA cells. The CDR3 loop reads CASSDRGYGYTF. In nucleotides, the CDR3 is TGTGCCAGCAGCGACAGGGGCTATGGCTACACCTTC.